The following is a TCR beta chain sequence with its context. Antigen unknown. In the PCR, 60 Vbeta and 13 Jbeta primers were used. TCRdb keeps only in-frame clones here, not all; method: immunoSEQ multiplex PCR. The table records some 200,000 clones, about 80% of them present only once. Germline V CDR1 and CDR2: SEHNR, FQNEAQ (reference sequence). The CDR3 is 14 residues long. With V trimmed by 8 bases and J by 4 bases, 9 bases remained unmatched. The source of the sample is a study of cytomegalovirus exposure and HLA in healthy donors. General study points: TCR beta sequences reportedly predicted the HLA-A and HLA-B alleles of most subjects accurately. Data from an earlier analysis indicated that most TCR beta V segments were productive either about 90% or about 30% of the time.

The V and J genes are TRBV7-9 and TRBJ1-2, with TRBD1 matching over 8 bases. The TCR was taken from a boy younger than 18 in good health and CMV-seronegative. The sample taken for sequencing was PBMCs. Here the CDR3 reads CASSTGDRSYGYTF. The CDR3 DNA follows: TGTGCCAGCTCGACCGGGGACAGGAGCTATGGCTACACCTTC.